Listed here is a single T cell receptor beta chain. This entry comes from a study of Ad26.COV2.S vaccination and SARS-CoV-2 variants. Study in general: Of the COV1001 trial arms, the Ad26.COV2.S arm included the donor. In the study, Ad26.COV2.S was injected intramuscularly once, or twice 56 days apart.

The CDR3 totals 11 residues. Trimming shortened V by 6 bases and J by 6 bases, and 11 bases separated the two germline ends. The germline V gene encodes CDR1 DFQATT and CDR2 SNEGSKA (reference sequence). As for treatment: around 19 received Ad26.COV2.S at low or high dose, single or two shots; about five received placebo; per-sample allocation not given. Repertoires come from day 63 after the first vaccine or placebo injection. Ad26 vector vaccine expressed Wuhan-strain SARS-CoV-2 spike. Profiled with immunoSEQ multiplex PCR; TCRdb holds only in-frame clones, not every one. The data contain more than 300,000 clones, 70% to 90% of them singletons.

This receptor was taken from a person between 18 and 60 years old who received the Ad26.COV2.S COVID-19 vaccine or a placebo. The genes are TRBV20-1 and TRBJ1-1; maybe TRBD1 (5 bases). Here the sequenced sample was peripheral blood, taken in a trial of Ad26.COV2.S vaccine versus placebo. In DNA, the CDR3 is TGCAGTGCCAGCGGGACTCCTGAAGCTTTCTTT. Its translation is CSASGTPEAFF.